This paragraph covers one T cell receptor (beta chain) sequence. Unique molecular identifiers were incorporated during preparation of the TCRbeta library. One entry per CDR3 protein, called by TCRdb with MiXCR from the PCR reads. The sample lists 350,000 to 400,000 distinct CDR3 sequences; roughly 20% were seen once. Germline CDR1 MDHEN, CDR2 SYDVKM. CDR3 length: 14 residues. Trimming took off 3 bases at V and 0 bases at J, with 6 bases between the two ends. The data belong to a study of T-cell reconstitution after alpha-beta-depleted transplantation in children. This material consisted of PBMCs from the stem cell graft donor, taken from the stem cell graft. The sequence derives from a human donor who donated a stem cell graft to a child with acute myeloid leukemia. This chain connects TRBV28 to TRBJ2-1; D not resolved. The CDR3, as DNA: TGTGCCAGCAGTTTGAAGAGCTCCTACAATGAGCAGTTCTTC. This translates into CASSLKSSYNEQFF.